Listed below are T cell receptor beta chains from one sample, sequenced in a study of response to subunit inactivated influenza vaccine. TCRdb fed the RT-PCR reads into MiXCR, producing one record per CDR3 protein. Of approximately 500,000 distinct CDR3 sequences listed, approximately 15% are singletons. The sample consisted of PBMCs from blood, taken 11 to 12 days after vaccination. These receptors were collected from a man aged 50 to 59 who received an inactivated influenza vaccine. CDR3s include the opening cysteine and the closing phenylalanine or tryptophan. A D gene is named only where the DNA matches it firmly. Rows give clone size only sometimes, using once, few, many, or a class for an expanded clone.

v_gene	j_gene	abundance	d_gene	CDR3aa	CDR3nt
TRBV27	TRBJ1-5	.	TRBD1	CASSPSVRGRQPQHF	TGTGCCAGCAGCCCCTCGGTCAGGGGGCGTCAGCCCCAGCATTTT
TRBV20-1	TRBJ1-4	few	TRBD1	CSARGDREKLFF	TGCAGTGCTAGAGGGGACAGGGAAAAACTGTTTTTT
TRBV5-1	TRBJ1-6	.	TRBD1	CASSLGARTGFHNSPLHF	TGCGCCAGCAGCTTGGGGGCCCGGACAGGGTTCCATAATTCACCCCTCCACTTT
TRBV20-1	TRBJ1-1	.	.	CSVPGHGKWGMNTEAFF	TGCAGTGTTCCGGGACACGGGAAATGGGGAATGAACACTGAAGCTTTCTTT
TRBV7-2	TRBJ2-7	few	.	CASSGMGRFMYF	TGTGCCAGCAGCGGCATGGGGCGTTTCATGTACTTC
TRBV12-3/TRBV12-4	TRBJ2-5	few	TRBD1	CASSLIAGGTQYF	TGTGCCAGCAGTTTGATAGCAGGGGGGACCCAGTACTTC
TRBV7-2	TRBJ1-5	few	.	CASSLAAIDQPQHF	TGTGCCAGCAGCTTAGCGGCGATAGATCAGCCCCAGCATTTT
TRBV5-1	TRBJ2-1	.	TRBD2	CASSTSGRADNEQFF	TGCGCCAGCAGCACTAGCGGGAGGGCCGACAATGAGCAGTTCTTC
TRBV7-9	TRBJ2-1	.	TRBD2	CASSLGVGRTYNEQFF	TGTGCCAGCAGCTTAGGGGTCGGGAGGACTTACAATGAGCAGTTCTTC
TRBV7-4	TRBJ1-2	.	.	CAGSLPYLDRLTLHGYTF	TGTGCCGGCAGCTTGCCCTACCTCGACAGGCTAACCCTCCATGGCTACACCTTC
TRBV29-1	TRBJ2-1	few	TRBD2	CSAPTSDEQFF	TGCAGCGCTCCGACTAGCGACGAGCAGTTCTTC
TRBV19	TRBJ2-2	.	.	CASSIGRGGTGELFF	TGTGCCAGTAGTATCGGAAGAGGGGGGACCGGGGAGCTGTTTTTT
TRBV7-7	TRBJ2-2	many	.	CASSFGETNTGELFF	TGTGCCAGCAGCTTTGGGGAGACGAACACCGGGGAGCTGTTTTTT
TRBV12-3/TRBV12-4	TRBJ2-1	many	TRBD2	CASSLPGLAGDSYNEQFF	TGTGCCAGCAGTTTACCCGGACTAGCGGGGGACTCCTACAATGAGCAGTTCTTC
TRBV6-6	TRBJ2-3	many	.	CASSYSTPNTQYF	TGTGCCAGCAGTTACTCGACTCCAAATACGCAGTATTTT
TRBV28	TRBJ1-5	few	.	CASRIDITSNQPQHF	TGTGCCAGCAGGATCGACATTACTAGCAATCAGCCCCAGCATTTT
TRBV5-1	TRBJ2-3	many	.	CASSLEGRTDTQYF	TGTGCCAGCAGTTTGGAGGGGCGAACAGATACGCAGTATTTT
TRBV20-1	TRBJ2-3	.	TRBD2	CSARPTSGGGQGTDTQYF	TGCAGTGCTAGACCCACTAGCGGGGGGGGTCAGGGCACAGATACGCAGTATTTT
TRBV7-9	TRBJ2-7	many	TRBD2	CASSFGLASYEQYF	TGTGCCAGCAGCTTCGGACTAGCGTCCTACGAGCAGTACTTC
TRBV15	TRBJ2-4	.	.	CATSRSLAERNIQYF	TGTGCCACCAGCAGAAGCCTGGCGGAGAGAAACATTCAGTACTTC
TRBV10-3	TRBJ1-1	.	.	CAISGTLGTEAFF	TGTGCCATCAGTGGCACTCTGGGTACTGAAGCTTTCTTT
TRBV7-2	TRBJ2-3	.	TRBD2	CASSLGREKRDTQYF	TGTGCCAGCAGCTTAGGGCGGGAGAAGAGAGATACGCAGTATTTT